The 4 T cell receptor beta chains below come from one sample, sequenced in a study of spatial heterogeneity in lung cancer (dated 2019 in TCRdb). In light of the paper, this sample's time point label describes: sample taken at primary tumor resection. Without any cell sorting, TCR sequencing was performed on whole RNA extracted either from tumor and nontumor lung tissue or from cryopreserved PBMC samples. Libraries were constructed by 5' RACE. The sequencer listed for this sample is NextSeq 500. The public reads were reanalyzed by TCRdb: fastp trimming at Q25, MiXCR alignment, in-frame beta chains only. Duplicate CDR3 protein sequences are folded into a single record with the most common DNA and genes. Present in this sample are some 11,000 distinct CDR3 sequences, roughly 3.7% of which were seen just once. Of the sample, more than 6.5% is held by the ten largest clones. The sequencing here drew on normal lung tissue next to the tumor, taken at surgery. The source is a male donor with early-stage non-small cell lung cancer.

This clonotype was counted many times. The V call is TRBV20-1, the J call TRBJ2-7, with a tentative D call TRBD2 (5 bases). V was shortened by 5 bases and J by 4 bases, with 18 bases between the two germline ends. From germline, CDR1 is DFQATT and CDR2 SNEGSKA (reference sequence). The CDR3 has 14 residues. CDR3 in DNA: TGCAGTGCTCAGACCGTCGAGGGCCTTTACGAGCAGTACTTC. Its protein product is CSAQTVEGLYEQYF.

In its sample, this clonotype was seen many times. The chain combines TRBV9 with TRBJ2-5, with D perhaps being TRBD1 or TRBD2 (5 bases each). Germline V gene lookup returns CDR1 SGDLS and CDR2 YYNGEE. V dropped 0 bases and J dropped 7 bases, with 16 bases sitting between them. This CDR3 comprises 15 residues. CDR3: CASSVEDSGAVTQYF. CDR3 nucleotide sequence: TGTGCCAGCAGCGTAGAAGACAGCGGCGCTGTGACCCAGTACTTC.

This clonotype was observed at least ten times. The chain joins TRBV7-9 to TRBJ2-7; D gene unclear. V shed 3 bases and J shed 11 bases, with 11 bases lying between them. The CDR3 has 11 amino acids. Germline assignment: CDR1 SEHNR and CDR2 FQNEAQ (reference sequence). CDR3 DNA sequence: TGTGCCAGCAGCTTCGGCGGTGAGGAGTACTTC. This encodes CASSFGGEEYF. Variable domain in full (rest from reference TRBV7-9 and TRBJ2-7): DTGVSQNPRHKITKRGQNVTFRCDPISEHNRLYWYRQTLGQGPEFLTYFQNEAQLEKSRLLSDRFSAERPKGSFSTLEIQRTEQGDSAMYLCASSFGGEEYFGPGTRLTVT.

This clonotype was seen at least ten times. The chain combines TRBV29-1 with TRBJ2-1; a weak D match, TRBD1 (6 bases). CDR1 and CDR2 (germline): SQVTM, ANQGSEA. This CDR3 region has 12 residues. Deletions cut 2 bases from V and 9 bases from J, with 11 bases between. CDR3 region: CSVERDKIEQFF. The CDR3 region has the DNA TGCAGCGTTGAAAGGGACAAGATTGAGCAGTTCTTC.